This T cell receptor beta chain was sequenced for a study of blood T cells in healthy people across ages. Study information: Template switching recovered approximately one barcoded beta molecule for every two T cells. General study findings and limits: Diversity of TCR beta per million T cells declined in a roughly linear way with age. Naive T cell percentage showed a strong correlation with the diversity of TCR beta.

Comments on this clonotype: What it binds is not known.

CDR3 length equals 17 residues. V dropped 0 bases and J dropped 1 base, with 13 bases sitting between them. The germline CDR1 and CDR2 sequences are LGHDT and YNNKEL (reference sequence). Using a J-beta primer mix together with a sample-barcoded 5' primer, a second PCR was run for roughly 7 to 11 cycles. From the 5' RACE reads, TCRdb called clonotypes with MiXCR, one entry per CDR3 protein. The repertoire holds about 1.8 million distinct CDR3 sequences, with less than 50% as singletons. The TCR originated in a woman aged 40-49 years in good health. Material: blood. The V and J genes are TRBV3-1 and TRBJ2-1; D is perhaps TRBD2 (5 bases). This CDR3 reads CASSQDNVGLSYNEQFF. The DNA for the CDR3 is TGTGCCAGCAGCCAAGACAACGTCGGACTGTCCTACAATGAGCAGTTCTTC.